This T cell receptor beta chain was identified during a study of chemoradiotherapy in HPV16-positive cancers (dated by TCRdb to between 2022 and 2023). At the level of the whole study: Using functional T-cell assays on cells from a couple of HPV16-positive patients, the researchers defined candidate HPV-specific T-cell clones and common TCR motifs. The study asked whether T-cell immunity to the HPV oncoproteins E6 and E7 changes during chemoradiotherapy and whether this immunity affects survival. Next, the candidate HPV-specific TCRs and motifs were followed in TCR repertoires from approximately 87 patients with HPV-related cancers.

Repertoires were sampled repeatedly over the course of chemoradiotherapy so that clonal expansion in the tumor microenvironment could be followed. Comments on this clone: Its antigen is unknown. Per-nucleotide qualities are absent, and no much larger clonotype sits a single base away.

Points the paper makes about the study in general: Among HPV16-positive patients, expansion of HPV-responsive T cells during chemoradiotherapy was associated with better recurrence-free survival. Only a couple of HPV16-positive patients were used to derive the functional definition of HPV-specific T cells, and the survival association was reported for HPV16-positive patients. Expansion of candidate HPV-specific clones and E7-related TCR motifs was observed in the tumor microenvironment during treatment, whereas no such expansion was observed for non-HPV-specific T cells.

V loses 3 bases at its end and J loses 3 bases; junction bases beyond the gene matches: 4. The CDR3 holds 15 amino acids from the cysteine to the phenylalanine. Only the CDR3 DNA stays, 45 bases, in frame from base 1. Per the germline V gene, SGDLS is the CDR1 and YYNGEE is the CDR2. Receptor amplification or capture employed the immunoSEQ multiplex PCR assay. TCRdb's version of the immuneACCESS table is confined to in-frame rearrangements and falls short of the full clone set. An unresolved V gene accounts for under half of the shortfall where checked; the remainder is of unknown origin. The sample contains fewer than 25,000 clones, 80% to 95% of them found a single time. Roughly 17% of the sample is in the top ten clones.

The TCR originated in a human donor with HPV-associated anogenital cancer. In this chain, TRBV9 is recombined with TRBJ2-3, and 10 junction bases match TRBD1. This specimen consisted of blood, obtained from a patient who underwent chemoradiotherapy. This receptor carries the CDR3 CASSGGTGVTDTQYF. At the DNA level, the sequence is TGTGCCAGCAGCGGGGGGACAGGGGTGACAGATACGCAGTATTTT.